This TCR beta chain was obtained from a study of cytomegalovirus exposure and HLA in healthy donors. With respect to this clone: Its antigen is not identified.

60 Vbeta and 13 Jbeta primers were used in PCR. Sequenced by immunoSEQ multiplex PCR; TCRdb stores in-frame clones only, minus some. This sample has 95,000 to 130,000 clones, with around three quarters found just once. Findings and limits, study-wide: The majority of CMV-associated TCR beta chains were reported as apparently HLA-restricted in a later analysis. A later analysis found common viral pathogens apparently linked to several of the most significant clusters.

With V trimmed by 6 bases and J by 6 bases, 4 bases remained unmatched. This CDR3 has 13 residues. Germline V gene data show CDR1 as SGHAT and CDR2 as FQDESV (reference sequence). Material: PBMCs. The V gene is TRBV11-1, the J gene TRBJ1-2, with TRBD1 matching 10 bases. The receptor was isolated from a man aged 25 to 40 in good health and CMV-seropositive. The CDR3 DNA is TGTGCCAGCAGTCGCGACAGGGGGCATGGCTACACCTTC. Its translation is CASSRDRGHGYTF.